The 8 T cell receptor beta chains below come from one sample, sequenced in a study of tumor-infiltrating lymphocytes in localized non-small cell lung cancer. Using immunoSEQ multiplex PCR, the repertoire was profiled, and TCRdb retains in-frame clones only, with some absent. Among some 8,100 clones listed, roughly three quarters were seen once. Sequenced input: uninvolved lung tissue not adjacent to the tumor. Receptor source: a human donor with non-small cell lung cancer.

The chain couples TRBV19 to TRBJ2-1; TRBD2 agrees at 7 bases. V shed 10 bases, J shed 4 bases, and the junction held 10 bases outside the gene matches. Per the germline V gene, CDR1 is LNHDA and CDR2 is SQIVND (reference sequence). CDR3 length: 14 amino acids. CDR3 nucleotide sequence: TGTGCCACCAGCAAGGGAGGGCTTTACAATGAGCAGTTCTTC. Translation: CATSKGGLYNEQFF.

This chain connects TRBV2 to TRBJ1-4, with D uncertain. Germline V gene data show CDR1 as SNHLY and CDR2 as FYNNEI. The CDR3 extends over 15 amino acids. V was pared by 6 bases and J by 8 bases, with 19 bases between. The CDR3 DNA reads TGTGCCAGCAGGACCCCCCGGGTTACAATCGAAAAACTGTTTTTT. It translates to CASRTPRVTIEKLFF.

The CDR3 reads CASRDGNTEAFF. The CDR3 DNA reads TGTGCCAGCAGGGACGGAAACACTGAAGCTTTCTTT. The rearrangement joins TRBV2 to TRBJ1-1; D gene unclear. CDR3 length: 12 amino acids. Trimming removed 6 bases from V and 2 bases from J, with 7 bases in between. CDR1 is SNHLY, CDR2 FYNNEI, per germline.

The chain uses TRBV7-3 and TRBJ2-5, with 7 nucleotides matching TRBD2. V shed 3 bases and J 2 bases; nucleotides not matched to a gene: 0. In germline, CDR1 is SGHTA, CDR2 FQGTGA. The CDR3 runs to 13 residues. The CDR3 loop reads CASSLGGQETQYF. The DNA for the CDR3 is TGTGCCAGCAGCTTGGGGGGGCAAGAGACCCAGTACTTC.

This chain uses TRBV11-2 with TRBJ1-3; 7 bases are shared with TRBD1. Germline trimming cut 5 bases from V and 4 bases from J; bases unmatched to any gene: 5. Germline CDR1 is SGHAT and CDR2 is FQNNGV. This CDR3 contains 14 residues. The CDR3 sequence: CASSPETGGNTIYF. CDR3 nucleotides: TGTGCCAGCAGCCCCGAGACAGGGGGAAACACCATATATTTT.

CDR3 sequence: CASSPGTSGRAGNEQFF. The CDR3 bases are TGCGCCAGCAGCCCCGGGACTAGCGGGAGGGCCGGTAATGAGCAGTTCTTC. The rearrangement uses TRBV4-1 and TRBJ2-1; 16 bases are a match to TRBD2. CDR3 length: 17 amino acids. The ends lost 4 bases at V and 7 bases at J; junction bases unmatched: 7. The germline V gene has CDR1 MGHRA and CDR2 YSYEKL.

V and J are TRBV28 and TRBJ1-1, with no clear D. V lost 5 bases to trimming and J lost 3 bases, with 1 base between them. CDR1 and CDR2 from the germline V gene are MDHEN and SYDVKM. The CDR3 is 10 residues long. For the CDR3, the DNA is TGTGCCAGCAGTCACACTGAAGCTTTCTTT. Amino acid sequence: CASSHTEAFF.

The chain uses TRBV18 and TRBJ2-5; 7 bases map to TRBD1. This CDR3 has 14 residues. Germline V gives CDR1 KGHSH, CDR2 LQKENI. V trimming: 3 bases; J trimming: 2 bases; junction bases outside the gene matches: 3. CDR3 DNA: TGTGCCAGCTCACCTTGGACAGGACAAGAGACCCAGTACTTC. It codes for CASSPWTGQETQYF.